The sequence of this T cell receptor (beta chain) was determined in a study of shared clonotypes between healthy human individuals. Repertoires were generated with immunoSEQ multiplex PCR, while TCRdb's copy carries only in-frame clones and drops some. The sample consists of over a million clones, 75% to 85% of them appearing once. About this clone: The junction does not match germline at one end; this may be a read error.

The source material was memory CD4+ T cells from PBMCs. Described subset: CD45RA-negative fraction. This TCR derives from a man in his late teens or twenties in good health. Some clones in this sample may be carry-over from other donors' samples.

In nucleotides, the CDR3 is TGTGCCAGCAGCCTAGCACTTCTACAGAACACCGGGGAGCTGTTTTTT. Its protein product is CASSLALLQNTGELFF. The V and J genes are TRBV7-2 and TRBJ2-2, with D maybe TRBD2 (5 bases). From germline, CDR1 is SGHTA and CDR2 FQGNSA. The CDR3 contains 16 residues.